Below are 7 T cell receptor beta chains sequenced from a single sample in a study of T-cell memory formation after mild COVID-19. TCRdb re-called the 5' RACE reads with MiXCR, one entry per CDR3 protein. This sample has about 84,000 distinct CDR3 sequences; approximately 15% occur once, and the top ten carry about a third. Sequences were obtained from PBMCs or a T cell subset sorted from them (not recorded which). Receptor source: an adult woman who had mild COVID-19 (a few samples of this study predate the infection). Cell type and time point are not known.

The chain links TRBV6-2 or TRBV6-3 to TRBJ1-2, with TRBD1 matching 7 bases. This CDR3 is 17 amino acids long. Germline V gene lookup returns CDR1 MNHEY and CDR2 SVGEGT. The ends lost 2 bases at V and 0 bases at J; junction bases unmatched: 9. The CDR3 sequence: CASSYPRGGRPNYGYTF. Here the CDR3 DNA reads TGTGCCAGCAGTTACCCTAGAGGGGGCCGGCCTAACTATGGCTACACCTTC.

This clonotype occurred many times. The J gene is TRBJ1-2, the V gene TRBV4-1; the D is unclear. V was clipped by 0 bases and J by 0 bases, with 14 bases between them. The CDR3 runs to 17 residues. Germline CDR1 is MGHRA and CDR2 is YSYEKL. CDR3 protein: CASSQEFFRGPNYGYTF. For the CDR3, the DNA is TGCGCCAGCAGCCAAGAGTTTTTTCGCGGGCCTAACTATGGCTACACCTTC.

This clonotype has only a few counts. The chain employs TRBV11-2 and TRBJ1-2; 8 bases are shared with TRBD1. CDR3 length: 14 amino acids. The J segment lost 4 bases and the V segment lost 1 base, leaving 2 bases of the junction unmatched. In germline, CDR1 is SGHAT, CDR2 FQNNGV. In DNA, the CDR3 is TGTGCCAGCAGCTTAGGAGGACAGGGCTATGGCTACACCTTC. Protein product: CASSLGGQGYGYTF.

This clonotype was found a few times. The V gene is TRBV6-4, the J gene TRBJ2-1, with D perhaps matching TRBD2 (7 bases). The germline V gene encodes CDR1 MRHNA and CDR2 SNTAGT. Trimming shortened V by 0 bases and J by 8 bases, and 11 bases separated the two germline ends. The CDR3 loop spans 14 amino acids. This CDR3 is CASSDSGGGDEQFF. CDR3 sequence (DNA): TGTGCCAGCAGTGACTCAGGGGGGGGAGATGAGCAGTTCTTC.

The table lists this clonotype with many counts. The chain uses TRBV7-9 and TRBJ2-7; 7 bases match TRBD1. With V trimmed by 11 bases and J by 2 bases, 6 bases remained unmatched. The CDR3 length is 12 residues. Germline-derived CDR1 and CDR2 are SEHNR and FQNEAQ (reference sequence). CDR3 in DNA: TGTGCCGGAGAACAGGGGACCTACGAGCAGTACTTC. Translating it yields CAGEQGTYEQYF.

This clonotype was picked up a small number of times. The chain joins TRBV4-1 to TRBJ2-2, with D hard to call. From germline, CDR1 is MGHRA and CDR2 YSYEKL. The CDR3 has 16 residues. The germline V and J ends were trimmed by 0 bases and 1 base, with 9 bases remaining between them. The CDR3: CASSQDPDLNTGELFF. The CDR3, as DNA: TGCGCCAGCAGCCAAGATCCGGACCTGAACACCGGGGAGCTGTTTTTT.

This clonotype was observed a handful of times. This chain connects TRBV27 to TRBJ2-7; D is undetermined. V was pared by 3 bases and J by 7 bases, with 13 bases between. CDR3 length: 13 amino acids. Looked up from germline, CDR1 is MNHEY and CDR2 is SMNVEV (reference sequence). As DNA, the CDR3 is TGTGCCAGCAGTTTGTCGAGGTTGGGGGAGCAGTACTTC. Its translation: CASSLSRLGEQYF.